The clone carrying this T cell receptor beta chain was detected a few times. Its antigen is undetermined. V shed 8 bases and J 3 bases; nucleotides not matched to a gene: 14. This CDR3 has 18 residues. CDR1 WNHNN and CDR2 SYGVQD come from the germline V gene (reference sequence). Profiling relied on immunoSEQ multiplex PCR, and the TCRdb table lists in-frame clones only, not all of them. The sample has 1,500 to 2,500 clones, roughly 90% seen once. These data originate in a study of chemoradiotherapy in HPV16-positive cancers. Overall study findings and caveats: In HPV16-positive patients, HPV-responsive T-cell expansion tracked better recurrence-free survival.

Sequenced material: tumor tissue, taken from a patient who underwent chemoradiotherapy. The TCR sequence derives from a human donor with HPV-associated anogenital cancer. This chain uses TRBV10-1 with TRBJ1-6, with TRBD1 matching 9 bases. The CDR3: CASLQRQGVLFYNSPLHF. The CDR3 DNA is TGCGCCAGCCTCCAGAGACAGGGGGTCCTATTCTATAATTCACCCCTCCACTTT.